This TCR beta chain comes out of a study of T cell repertoires in cytomegalovirus infection. Study-wide context: Public TCR beta signatures were indicative of both CMV infection and a matching HLA type. Study conclusions and caveats: Carriers of CMV and the relevant HLA type were discriminated by public TCR beta frequency.

Via MiXCR, TCRdb re-called the reads, giving one row per CDR3 protein. Altogether about 450,000 distinct CDR3 sequences are present, about a third being singletons, with the ten largest covering approximately 15%. This clonotype was observed at least ten times. Its antigen is unidentified. The CDR3 loop spans 15 amino acids. Trimming cost V 5 bases and J 8 bases; bases outside gene matches: 14. CDR1 and CDR2 from the germline V gene are SGHTA and FQGNSA. Material: PBMCs. This receptor was taken from a human donor in good health (CMV status not recorded). Some clones in this sample may be carry-over from other donors' samples. This chain links TRBV7-2 with TRBJ1-2, with 7 nucleotides matching TRBD1. In nucleotides, the CDR3 is TGTGCCAGCAGCCCCAGAGGGACAGACATAGGGGGCTACACCTTC. Amino acids: CASSPRGTDIGGYTF. Full variable domain (missing parts from reference TRBV7-2 and TRBJ1-2): GAGVSQSPSNKVTEKGKDVELRCDPISGHTALYWYRQSLGQGLEFLIYFQGNSAPDKSGLPSDRFSAERTGGSVSTLTIQRTQQEDSAVYLCASSPRGTDIGGYTFGSGTRLTVV.